Given below is one T cell receptor beta chain in context. The trim removed 11 bases at V and 5 bases at J, leaving 11 bases unmatched. Germline CDR1 and CDR2: SEHNR and FQNEAQ (reference sequence). This CDR3 contains 13 residues. The data were taken from a study of blood T cell repertoires in COVID-19. Study in general: From T cells, B-cell-depleted T cells, or PBMCs came the material, which was cDNA or gDNA.

Enrolled through a virtual design, the participants were between 18 and 89 years of age and came from 24 US areas. TCRdb keeps only in-frame clones here, not all; method: immunoSEQ multiplex PCR. The sample lists under 200,000 clones; approximately 82% were seen once. Sequenced sample: PBMCs or T cells enriched from blood (not recorded which). This sequence was found in a woman aged 55 to 70 with acute COVID-19. The chain carries TRBV7-9 and TRBJ2-5, with 7 bases lining up with TRBD1. The CDR3 DNA follows: TGTGCCCCCAGACCGTCCAGGGGGGAGACCCAGTACTTC. Translating gives CAPRPSRGETQYF.